These T cell receptor beta chains were read from a single sample in a study of PD-L1 blockade in urothelial cancer. Assay used: immunoSEQ multiplex PCR; TCRdb lists only in-frame clones, some missing. The sample gives around 120,000 clones, around 89% of which show up once; roughly 1.8% is in the top ten. Sequenced material: PBMCs, taken around atezolizumab (anti-PD-L1) treatment. These receptor sequences come from a man aged 55 to 70 with urothelial cancer. Both conserved end residues are part of each CDR3. Fields, in order: CDR3 protein, J gene, V gene.

CDR3: CSVAPTGTGGNTIYF; J: TRBJ1-3; V: TRBV29-1
CDR3: CASSGGQGRPGELFF; J: TRBJ2-2; V: TRBV9
CDR3: CASSQPKELAGNNEQFF; J: TRBJ2-1; V: TRBV4-2
CDR3: CASSLEGLIYGYTF; J: TRBJ1-2; V: TRBV5-1
CDR3: CASSLSDRGRKLFF; J: TRBJ1-4; V: TRBV28
CDR3: CASSIPGSTDTQYF; J: TRBJ2-3; V: TRBV19
CDR3: CSVEDSITREQYF; J: TRBJ2-7; V: TRBV29-1
CDR3: CASSKRPTRMNTEAFF; J: TRBJ1-1; V: TRBV9
CDR3: CSVEARRLAAGEQFF; J: TRBJ2-1; V: TRBV29-1
CDR3: CASSYGQGAEGYTF; J: TRBJ1-2; V: TRBV28
CDR3: CAISEVNSNIQYF; J: TRBJ2-4; V: TRBV10-3
CDR3: CASSVTFTGTGGADTQYF; J: TRBJ2-3; V: TRBV6-1
CDR3: CASSDPWRLEGTDTQYF; J: TRBJ2-3; V: TRBV6-1
CDR3: CASSAGQGADYGYTF; J: TRBJ1-2; V: TRBV6-1
CDR3: CASSLTVSYEQYF; J: TRBJ2-7; V: TRBV6-1
CDR3: CATSFRPNTGELFF; J: TRBJ2-2; V: TRBV15
CDR3: CASSSGTGGAYTQYF; J: TRBJ2-3; V: TRBV6-5
CDR3: CASPRLLAGQTQYF; J: TRBJ2-5; V: TRBV10-1
CDR3: CASQGGGRAHEQYF; J: TRBJ2-7; V: TRBV28
CDR3: CASSEGGADTQYF; J: TRBJ2-3; V: TRBV6-1
CDR3: CASSTRDEQYF; J: TRBJ2-7; V: TRBV6-6
CDR3: CASSLGGVQPQHF; J: TRBJ1-5; V: TRBV5-1
CDR3: CASRRTGGDYGYTF; J: TRBJ1-2; V: TRBV6-5
CDR3: CASSLGAGGREEAFF; J: TRBJ1-1; V: TRBV7-9
CDR3: CAWVQLEAFF; J: TRBJ1-1; V: TRBV30
CDR3: CASSPGHPYSGNTIYF; J: TRBJ1-3; V: TRBV5-1
CDR3: CSVRQGTDQPQHF; J: TRBJ1-5; V: TRBV29-1
CDR3: CASSVEARPQETQYF; J: TRBJ2-5; V: TRBV9
CDR3: CASSQGRGNTEAFF; J: TRBJ1-1; V: TRBV6-5
CDR3: CASSPGGAEAFF; J: TRBJ1-1; V: TRBV7-9
CDR3: CASSVVPGQGSGTDTQYF; J: TRBJ2-3; V: TRBV2
CDR3: CASSLIGGLTEAFF; J: TRBJ1-1; V: TRBV5-5
CDR3: CSVGTQGNEKLFF; J: TRBJ1-4; V: TRBV29-1
CDR3: CASSQDSVGASNQPQHF; J: TRBJ1-5; V: TRBV4-1
CDR3: CASSVVEGGEQYF; J: TRBJ2-7; V: TRBV9
CDR3: CASSLEGAGANVLTF; J: TRBJ2-6; V: TRBV5-5
CDR3: CASSCHYRDNTEAFF; J: TRBJ1-1; V: TRBV10-1
CDR3: CASSLVGVGTDTQYF; J: TRBJ2-3; V: TRBV5-4
CDR3: CASSHRGPRNTIYF; J: TRBJ1-3; V: TRBV19
CDR3: CASGGGAVGYEQYF; J: TRBJ2-7; V: TRBV2
CDR3: CASAHRGHIYEQYF; J: TRBJ2-7; V: TRBV6-1